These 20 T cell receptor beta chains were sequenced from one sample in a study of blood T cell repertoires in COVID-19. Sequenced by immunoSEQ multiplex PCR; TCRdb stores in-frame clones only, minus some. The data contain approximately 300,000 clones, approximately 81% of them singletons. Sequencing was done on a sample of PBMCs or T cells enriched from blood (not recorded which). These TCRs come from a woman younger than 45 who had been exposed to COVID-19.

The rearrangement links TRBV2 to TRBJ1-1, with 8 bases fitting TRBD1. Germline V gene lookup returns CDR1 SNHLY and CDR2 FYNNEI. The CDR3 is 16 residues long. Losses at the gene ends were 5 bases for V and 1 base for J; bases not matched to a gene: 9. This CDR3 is CASSRTGSLANTEAFF. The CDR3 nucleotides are TGTGCCAGCAGTCGGACAGGGAGCTTGGCGAACACTGAAGCTTTCTTT.

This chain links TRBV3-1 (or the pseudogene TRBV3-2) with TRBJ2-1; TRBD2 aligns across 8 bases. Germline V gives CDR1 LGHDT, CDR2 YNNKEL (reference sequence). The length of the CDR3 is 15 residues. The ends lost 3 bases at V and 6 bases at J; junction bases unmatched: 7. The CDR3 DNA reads TGTGCCAGCAGCCAGGTCGGGAGGGCCTTCAATGAGCAGTTCTTC. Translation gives CASSQVGRAFNEQFF.

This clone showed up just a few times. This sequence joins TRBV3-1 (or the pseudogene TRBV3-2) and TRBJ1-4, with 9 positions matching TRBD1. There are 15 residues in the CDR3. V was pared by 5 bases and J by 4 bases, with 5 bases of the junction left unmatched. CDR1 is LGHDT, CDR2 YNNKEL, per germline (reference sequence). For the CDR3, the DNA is TGTGCCAGCAGCAAACGGACAGGGGATAATGAAAAACTGTTTTTT. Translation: CASSKRTGDNEKLFF.

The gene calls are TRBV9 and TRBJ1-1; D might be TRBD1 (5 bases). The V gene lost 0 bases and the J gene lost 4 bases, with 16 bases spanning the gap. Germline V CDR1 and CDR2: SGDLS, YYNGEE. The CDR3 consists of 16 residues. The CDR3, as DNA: TGTGCCAGCAGCGTAGTCGTTGGGGCGCGGAGCACTGAAGCTTTCTTT. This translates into CASSVVVGARSTEAFF.

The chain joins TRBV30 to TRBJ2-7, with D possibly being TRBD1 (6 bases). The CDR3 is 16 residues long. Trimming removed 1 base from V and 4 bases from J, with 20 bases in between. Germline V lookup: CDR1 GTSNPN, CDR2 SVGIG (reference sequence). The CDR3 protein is CAWSGNSGQSKYEQYF. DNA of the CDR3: TGTGCCTGGAGTGGGAATTCAGGACAGTCAAAATACGAGCAGTACTTC. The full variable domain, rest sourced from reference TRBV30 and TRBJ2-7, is SQTIHQWPATLVQPVGSPLSLECTVEGTSNPNLYWYRQAAGRGLQLLFYSVGIGQISSEVPQNLSASRPQDRQFILSSKKLLLSDSGFYLCAWSGNSGQSKYEQYFGPGTRLTVT.

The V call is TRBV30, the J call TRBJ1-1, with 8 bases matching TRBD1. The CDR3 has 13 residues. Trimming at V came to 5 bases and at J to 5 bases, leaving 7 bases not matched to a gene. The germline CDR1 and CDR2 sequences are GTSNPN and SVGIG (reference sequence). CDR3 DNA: TGTGCCTGGGCAGGGGGCGTTAGGACTGAAGCTTTCTTT. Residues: CAWAGGVRTEAFF.

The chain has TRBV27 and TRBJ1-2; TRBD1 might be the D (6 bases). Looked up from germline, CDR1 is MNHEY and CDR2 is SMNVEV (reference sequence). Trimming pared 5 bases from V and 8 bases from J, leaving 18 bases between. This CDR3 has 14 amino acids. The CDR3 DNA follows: TGTGCCAGCAGTCACCGGGACACCGCGGGCGGCTACACCTTC. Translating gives CASSHRDTAGGYTF.

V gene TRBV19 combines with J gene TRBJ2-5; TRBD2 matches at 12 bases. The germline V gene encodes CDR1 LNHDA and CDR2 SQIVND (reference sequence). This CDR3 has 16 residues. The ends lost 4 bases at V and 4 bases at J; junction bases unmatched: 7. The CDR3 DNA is TGTGCCAGTAGTACCCTAGCGGGGGGGTACGGAGAGACCCAGTACTTC. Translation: CASSTLAGGYGETQYF.

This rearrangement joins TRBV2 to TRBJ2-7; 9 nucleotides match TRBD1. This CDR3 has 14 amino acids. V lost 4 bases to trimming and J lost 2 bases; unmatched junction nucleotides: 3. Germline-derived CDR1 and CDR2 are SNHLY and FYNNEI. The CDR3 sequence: CASSGGTGPYEQYF. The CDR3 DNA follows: TGTGCCAGCAGTGGGGGGACAGGGCCCTACGAGCAGTACTTC.

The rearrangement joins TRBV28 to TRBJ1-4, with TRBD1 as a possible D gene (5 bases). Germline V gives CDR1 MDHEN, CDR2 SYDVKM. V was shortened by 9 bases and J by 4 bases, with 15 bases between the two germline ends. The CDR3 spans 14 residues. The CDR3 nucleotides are TGTGCCAGTTGGGGGGGGTTAGGTAATGAAAAACTGTTTTTT. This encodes CASWGGLGNEKLFF.

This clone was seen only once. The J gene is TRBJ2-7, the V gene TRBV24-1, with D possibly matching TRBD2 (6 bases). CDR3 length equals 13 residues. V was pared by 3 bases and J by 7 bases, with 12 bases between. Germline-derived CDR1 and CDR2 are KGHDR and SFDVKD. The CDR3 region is CATSDPSGGEQYF. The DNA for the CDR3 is TGTGCCACCAGTGATCCCTCCGGGGGAGAGCAGTACTTC.

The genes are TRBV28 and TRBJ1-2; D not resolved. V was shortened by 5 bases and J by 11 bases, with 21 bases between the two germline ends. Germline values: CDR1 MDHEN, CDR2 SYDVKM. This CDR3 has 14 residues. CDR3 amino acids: CASSPGGISLKYTF. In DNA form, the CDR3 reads TGTGCCAGCAGTCCGGGAGGAATTAGCTTGAAATACACCTTC.

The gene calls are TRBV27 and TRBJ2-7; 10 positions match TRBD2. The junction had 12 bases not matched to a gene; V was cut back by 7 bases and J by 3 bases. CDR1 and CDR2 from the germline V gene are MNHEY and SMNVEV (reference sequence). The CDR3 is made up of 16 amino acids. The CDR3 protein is CASTDYVAGGHYEQYF. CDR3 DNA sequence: TGTGCCAGCACTGACTATGTAGCGGGGGGCCACTACGAGCAGTACTTC.

Here the CDR3 DNA reads TGTGCCAGCAGCCCGAGGACAGGGCGCGATTTCACTGAAGCTTTCTTT. Its protein is CASSPRTGRDFTEAFF. The chain uses TRBV11-1 and TRBJ1-1, with TRBD1 identical over 8 bases. CDR3 length equals 16 residues. V shed 5 bases, J shed 4 bases, and the junction held 12 bases outside the gene matches. Looked up from germline, CDR1 is SGHAT and CDR2 is FQDESV (reference sequence).

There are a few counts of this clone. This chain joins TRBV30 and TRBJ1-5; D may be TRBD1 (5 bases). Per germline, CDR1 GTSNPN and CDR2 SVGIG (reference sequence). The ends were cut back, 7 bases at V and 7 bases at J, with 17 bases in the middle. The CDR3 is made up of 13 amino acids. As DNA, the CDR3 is TGTGCCTTAGACACGGGGGGGGGACAGCCCCAGCATTTT. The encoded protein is CALDTGGGQPQHF.

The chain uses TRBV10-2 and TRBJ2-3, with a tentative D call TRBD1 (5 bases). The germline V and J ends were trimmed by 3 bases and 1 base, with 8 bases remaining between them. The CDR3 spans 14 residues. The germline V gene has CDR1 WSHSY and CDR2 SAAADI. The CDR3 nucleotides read TGCGCCAGCAGTGATGTAGGGGGCACAGATACGCAGTATTTT. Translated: CASSDVGGTDTQYF.

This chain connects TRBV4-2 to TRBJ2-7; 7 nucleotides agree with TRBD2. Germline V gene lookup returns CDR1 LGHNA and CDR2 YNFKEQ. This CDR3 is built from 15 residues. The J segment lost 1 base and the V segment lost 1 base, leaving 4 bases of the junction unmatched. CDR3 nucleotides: TGTGCCAGCAGCCAAGGGCGCGGGGGTTCCTACGAGCAGTACTTC. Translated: CASSQGRGGSYEQYF.

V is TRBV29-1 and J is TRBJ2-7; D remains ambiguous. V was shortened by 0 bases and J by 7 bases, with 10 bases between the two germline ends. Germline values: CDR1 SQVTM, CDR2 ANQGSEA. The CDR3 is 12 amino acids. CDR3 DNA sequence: TGCAGCGTTGAAGATCGGTGGCGGGAGCAGTACTTC. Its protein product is CSVEDRWREQYF.

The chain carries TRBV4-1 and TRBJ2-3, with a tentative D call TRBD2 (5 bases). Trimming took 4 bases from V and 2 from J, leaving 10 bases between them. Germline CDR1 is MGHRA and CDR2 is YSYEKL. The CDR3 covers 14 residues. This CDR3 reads CASSLAPNTDTQYF. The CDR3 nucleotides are TGCGCCAGCAGCCTAGCGCCTAACACAGATACGCAGTATTTT.

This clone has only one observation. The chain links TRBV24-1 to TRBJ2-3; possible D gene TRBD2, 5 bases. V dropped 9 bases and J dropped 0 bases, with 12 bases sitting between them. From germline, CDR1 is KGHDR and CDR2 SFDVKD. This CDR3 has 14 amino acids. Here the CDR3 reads CATGSGKSTDTQYF. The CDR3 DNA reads TGTGCCACCGGAAGCGGAAAAAGCACAGATACGCAGTATTTT.